This passage covers 18 T cell receptor beta chains from one sample sequenced in a study of Graves' ophthalmopathy and Graves' hyperthyroidism. The study amplified TCR beta CDR3 regions using RNA transcripts. The first round was an RT-PCR with HTBI primers, and the second round was a multiplex PCR. One entry per CDR3 protein, called by TCRdb with MiXCR from the multiplex PCR reads. The sample has roughly 610,000 distinct CDR3 sequences, about 20% seen once; the top ten hold about 6.6%. Sequenced input: peripheral blood. These receptors were collected from a woman aged 18-30 years with stable Graves' hyperthyroidism. Some clones in this sample may be carry-over from other donors' samples.

In its sample, this clonotype was seen many times. The CDR3 nucleotides are TGTGCCAGCAGTTTATCCGGGACAGATTATGGCTACACCTTC. This encodes CASSLSGTDYGYTF. The chain employs TRBV27 and TRBJ1-2; TRBD1 agrees at 7 bases. The CDR3 is 14 residues long. Unmatched junction bases numbered 3, after V lost 0 bases and J lost 5 bases. Germline values: CDR1 MNHEY, CDR2 SMNVEV (reference sequence).

This clonotype was seen repeatedly, ten times or more. The gene calls are TRBV20-1 and TRBJ1-5, with D unresolved. Germline loops: CDR1 DFQATT, CDR2 SNEGSKA (reference sequence). With 0 bases removed from V and 1 base from J, the gap between germline ends came to 7 bases. The CDR3 has 14 amino acids. The CDR3 sequence: CSAREVGSNQPQHF. The CDR3 nucleotides are TGCAGTGCTAGAGAAGTAGGAAGCAATCAGCCCCAGCATTTT.

In its sample, this clonotype was seen many times. CDR3 region: CSDRTGYTF. The CDR3 DNA reads TGCAGTGACAGAACTGGCTACACCTTC. The chain employs TRBV20-1 and TRBJ1-2; D is uncertain. Trimming stripped 7 bases from V and 7 bases from J, with 7 bases between. Germline CDR1 is DFQATT and CDR2 is SNEGSKA (reference sequence). The CDR3 is made up of 9 amino acids.

This clonotype was counted ten times or more. This chain uses TRBV9 with TRBJ2-5; 13 bases fit TRBD2. The CDR3 spans 15 residues. CDR1 and CDR2 from the germline V gene are SGDLS and YYNGEE. The V and J ends lost 4 bases and 2 bases, in that order; junction bases with no gene match: 2. The CDR3 DNA is TGTGCCAGCAGCCCGGGACTAGCGGGGCAAGAGACCCAGTACTTC. It translates to CASSPGLAGQETQYF.

There are many counts of this clonotype. The rearrangement joins TRBV7-9 to TRBJ2-5, with 9 bases aligning to TRBD1. The CDR3 has 16 residues. Germline CDR1 reads SEHNR; CDR2 reads FQNEAQ (reference sequence). With V trimmed by 5 bases and J by 2 bases, 9 bases remained unmatched. In nucleotides, the CDR3 is TGTGCCAGCAGCCCCGAGTGGGACAGGGATCAAGAGACCCAGTACTTC. Amino acids: CASSPEWDRDQETQYF.

The CDR3 DNA reads as TGCAGCGTCTCAGACAGCTTTAACACTGAAGCTTTCTTT. This encodes CSVSDSFNTEAFF. The chain recombines TRBV29-1 with TRBJ1-1, with D maybe TRBD1 (5 bases). Germline CDR1 SQVTM, CDR2 ANQGSEA. The CDR3 sequence is 13 residues long. V lost 6 bases and J lost 2, with 13 bases in between.

This clonotype was recorded only once. This sequence may be a read error, since a much larger clone differs from it by one base. This chain links TRBV7-3 with TRBJ2-2; D is uncertain. The CDR3 consists of 15 residues. Germline CDR1 and CDR2: SGHTA and FQGTGA. The CDR3 region has the DNA TGTGCCAGCGGCTTAACGCGGACGAACACCGGGGAGCTGTTTTTT. This gives the protein CASGLTRTNTGELFF.

This clonotype was counted at least ten times. DNA for the CDR3: TGTGCCAGCAGTCCCAGGACAGGGGCATCCTACAATGAGCAGTTCTTC. This sequence encodes CASSPRTGASYNEQFF. This rearrangement joins TRBV2 to TRBJ2-1, with TRBD1 matching over 9 bases. Trimming cost V 5 bases and J 1 base; bases outside gene matches: 6. Looked up from germline, CDR1 is SNHLY and CDR2 is FYNNEI. The CDR3 totals 16 residues.

This clonotype was recorded at least ten times. V gene TRBV6-2 or TRBV6-3 combines with J gene TRBJ2-7; D uncertain. Germline V gives CDR1 MNHEY, CDR2 SVGEGT. The CDR3 runs 13 residues. Trimming removed 2 bases from V and 4 bases from J, with 9 bases in between. CDR3 in amino acids: CASSYRSGYEQYF. CDR3 nucleotide sequence: TGTGCCAGCAGTTACCGGTCTGGATACGAGCAGTACTTC.

This clonotype showed up many times. The V call is TRBV27, the J call TRBJ1-6, with a tentative D call TRBD1 (5 bases). The germline V gene has CDR1 MNHEY and CDR2 SMNVEV (reference sequence). The CDR3 is made up of 15 amino acids. The V and J ends lost 2 bases and 9 bases respectively, with 14 bases between them. In DNA, the CDR3 is TGTGCCAGCAGTTTAATACAAGGGGAGGGTTCACCCCTCCACTTT. Translating it yields CASSLIQGEGSPLHF.

The table lists this clonotype with many counts. V usage is TRBV7-6 and J usage is TRBJ1-2, with 9 bases aligning to TRBD1. The junction had 7 bases not matched to a gene; V was cut back by 5 bases and J by 6 bases. CDR1 and CDR2 (germline): SGHVS, FNYEAQ. This CDR3 contains 14 residues. CDR3 nucleotides: TGTGCCAGCAGCCCTAGTGGACAGGGGAATGGCTACACCTTC. Translating it yields CASSPSGQGNGYTF. Drawing the rest from reference TRBV7-6 and TRBJ1-2, the complete variable domain is GAGVSQSPRYKVTKRGQDVALRCDPISGHVSLYWYRQALGQGPEFLTYFNYEAQQDKSGLPNDRFSAERPEGSISTLTIQRTEQRDSAMYRCASSPSGQGNGYTFGSGTRLTVV.

This clonotype occurred many times. J is TRBJ1-2 and V is TRBV6-1; D remains unclear. Between the trimmed V and J ends, which lost 3 bases and 5 bases, there was a span of 7 bases. The CDR3 spans 12 residues. Germline V gives CDR1 MNHNS, CDR2 SASEGT. The CDR3 region is CASSDGIYGYTF. The DNA for the CDR3 is TGTGCCAGCAGTGACGGAATATATGGCTACACCTTC.

V and J are TRBV20-1 and TRBJ2-7; TRBD2 matches 13 bases. V dropped 2 bases and J dropped 4; count of bases not matched to a gene: 5. In germline, CDR1 is DFQATT, CDR2 SNEGSKA (reference sequence). This CDR3 comprises 15 residues. This CDR3 is CSARSGLAGDYEQYF. Here the CDR3 DNA reads TGCAGTGCTAGATCTGGACTAGCGGGAGATTACGAGCAGTACTTC.

This clonotype has at least ten counts. V is TRBV18 and J is TRBJ1-1; weak D call: TRBD1 (6 bases). The CDR3 length is 14 residues. V dropped 5 bases and J dropped 1 base, with 11 bases sitting between them. CDR1 and CDR2 from the germline V gene are KGHSH and LQKENI. The CDR3 bases are TGTGCCAGCTCAAAGGGGGGATCGAACACTGAAGCTTTCTTT. It encodes CASSKGGSNTEAFF.

This rearrangement joins TRBV19 to TRBJ1-5; the D is unclear. Between the trimmed V and J ends, which lost 5 bases and 4 bases, there was a span of 15 bases. The germline gives CDR1 LNHDA, CDR2 SQIVND (reference sequence). The CDR3 runs to 15 residues. The CDR3 region is CASSRSRRANQPQHF. CDR3 coding DNA: TGTGCCAGTAGTCGGTCGAGGAGGGCTAATCAGCCCCAGCATTTT.

The CDR3 coding sequence is TGTGCCAGCAGTTACGCCTTTATGAACACTGAAGCTTTCTTT. This sequence encodes CASSYAFMNTEAFF. V and J are TRBV12-3 or TRBV12-4 and TRBJ1-1; D is unresolved. Trimming stripped 4 bases from V and 0 bases from J, with 9 bases between. CDR3 length equals 14 residues.

The table lists this clonotype with many counts. The J gene is TRBJ2-4, the V gene TRBV15; possibly TRBD2 for D (6 bases). CDR3 length: 15 residues. V lost 9 bases and J lost 3, with 18 bases in between. CDR1 and CDR2 from the germline V gene are LNHNV and YYDKDF (reference sequence). For the CDR3, the DNA is TGTGCCACAAACCCTAGCGTCAGTGACAAAAACATTCAGTACTTC. Its protein is CATNPSVSDKNIQYF.

This clonotype has ten or more counts. The chain joins TRBV28 to TRBJ1-1; no clear D gene. CDR3 size: 11 residues. Germline V lookup: CDR1 MDHEN, CDR2 SYDVKM. The ends were cut back, 6 bases at V and 11 bases at J, with 13 bases in the middle. DNA for the CDR3: TGTGCCAGCAGGACGGTAGTAGGGGCTTTCTTT. Amino acid sequence: CASRTVVGAFF.